This T cell receptor (beta chain) was sequenced in a study of regulatory T cells in long-lasting Graves disease (dated by TCRdb to the early 2020s). General notes on the study: Antithyroid drugs had been taken for less than 3 months by newly diagnosed Graves' disease patients. This study used TCR sequencing and RNA sequencing of peripheral blood to compare persistent Graves' disease patients against newly diagnosed Graves' disease patients. The study was registered as a clinical trial and conducted in China. TCR sequencing covered 13 persistent and 20 newly diagnosed Graves' disease patients, some 35 samples in total. Overall study outcomes, separate from this receptor: Because the primary lesion, thyroid tissue, could not be accessed, the study looked at peripheral blood alone. Patients with persistent disease shared more public clonotypes (around 2,500) than newly diagnosed patients did (more than 900). The small sample size was acknowledged by the authors as a limitation that may reduce accuracy. Persistent disease showed preferential use of TRBV28, TRBJ1-2 and TRBJ2-5, whereas newly diagnosed disease favored TRBV20-1 and TRBJ2-1. Persistent Graves' disease patients showed lower TCR Shannon entropy and fewer highly expanded clones than newly diagnosed patients, suggesting clonal expansion. Only the TCR beta chain was sequenced and analyzed.

This sample's time point label indicates: newly diagnosed GD, antithyroid drugs for less than 3 months. RNA was extracted from PBMCs in TRIzol for both TCR sequencing and RNA sequencing. The diagnosis of Graves' disease was made according to American Thyroid Association guidelines. Patients for the study were recruited at an endocrinology department in Xi'an, China. Each patient gave 8.5 to 9.5 milliliters of peripheral blood, collected in an EDTA anticoagulant tube. Ficoll Paque Plus density gradient separation was used to isolate PBMCs, and no further T cell sorting was done. An Agilent 2100 Bioanalyzer and agarose gel were used to check RNA quality, and a NanoDrop 2000 was used to measure RNA concentration. The CDR3 starts with the cysteine, ends with the phenylalanine, and has 14 residues. Solely the CDR3 DNA is kept, with 42 bases framed from the first base. In the germline V gene (reference sequence), CDR1 corresponds to LNHDA and CDR2 to SQIVND. V is pruned by 7 bases and J by 3 bases, leaving 7 bases of the junction without a gene match.

The library was built by means of multiplex PCR. The reads were generated on an Illumina HiSeq 4000. CDR3 regions were amplified by Arm-PCR with iRepertoire HTBI primers to construct TCR beta libraries. Before sequencing, the PCR products went through gel purification. The paper's data handling went like this. Gene usage analysis of CDR3 amino acid clonotypes used the 60 to 80 TRBV and 14 to 15 TRBJ segments found across samples. COPE and FqMerger were used to merge filtered high-quality paired reads into contigs. Contigs were aligned with BLAST to IMGT TRBV, TRBD and TRBJ reference genes, and CDR3 was defined per IMGT. Any clonotype with a frequency above 0.1% was counted as a highly expanded clone. Repertoire diversity was measured by Shannon entropy, and V-J evenness by the Gini coefficient. A clonotype found in more than one individual was treated as public. Clones were called with MiXCR by TCRdb after fastp trimmed the public reads at Q25, and only in-frame beta chains were retained. Every distinct CDR3 protein forms one entry, paired with its most common genes and DNA. The V and J calls, along with clone size, are taken from TCRdb and not from the paper's own processing. The sample table holds about 530,000 distinct CDR3 sequences, of which about 16% were seen once. The ten largest clonotypes hold more than 20% of the sample.

This clonotype has more than one count but fewer than ten. This clone's antigen is unknown. Base qualities are missing; no much larger clone stands one base away. This sample also belongs to another study, concerning T cells in Graves' hyperthyroidism and ophthalmopathy. The second study's authors report: Stable Graves' hyperthyroidism was defined as the absence of progression to ophthalmopathy over 18 months of follow-up. Hyperthyroidism patients were newly diagnosed, with disease duration under 2 months, and aged 18 to 65 years. Any patient with an uncontrolled infection, another autoimmune disease, pregnancy or lactation was excluded. Diagnoses were based on clinical symptoms, serum thyroxine and TRAb, thyroid ultrasound and orbital computed tomography. The TCR CDR3 was subjected to a first round of RT-PCR using the HTBI primer set and the Qiagen OneStep RT-PCR kit. Blood samples also contained most of the expanded thyroid clonotypes (frequency above 0.001), which suggests that blood repertoires may reflect thyroid immune responses. In cross-validation, a model built on a 13 V-J signature told ophthalmopathy apart from stable hyperthyroidism with 87.88% sensitivity and about 81% specificity, and in testing the same model reached 80%/75%. During validation, the model predicted progression to ophthalmopathy a median of around 7 months ahead of onset, with around 71% sensitivity and roughly 75% specificity. TCR V-J signatures able to tell the groups apart were searched for in a discovery cohort of 95 to 100 patients, of whom 43 had Graves' ophthalmopathy and under 65 had stable Graves' hyperthyroidism. Prospective prediction of ophthalmopathy was tested in an independent validation cohort of 18 to 20 hyperthyroidism patients and 15 to 17 patients who later progressed to ophthalmopathy. The roughly 90 discovery patients were divided at random into training and test sets in a 7:3 ratio. In addition, the study compared T-cell repertoires in thyroid tissue and in blood from over 5 Graves' hyperthyroidism patients. After sampling, hyperthyroidism patients received methimazole starting at 30 mg daily, and ophthalmopathy patients received high-dose intravenous methylprednisolone. A second multiplex PCR round built the libraries, followed by size selection and purification. Paired-end sequencing of the libraries was performed with 100 bp reads on an Illumina HiSeq2000. SOAPnuke was used to process the raw data, removing reads that contained adapters or uncalled bases, had a mean Phred below 15, or lacked an exact match to the constant primer or identifier. High-quality paired reads were merged using COPE v1.2.5, and each unique nucleotide sequence was defined as a clonotype. MiTCR v1.1 was used to align the clonotypes against IMGT TRBV, TRBD and TRBJ reference segments. Analysis was restricted to V-J combinations with a frequency above 0.0001, which covered approximately 99% of repertoires. The TCS score was defined as the ratio of F50 (clonal expansion) to E x V (chaos), calculated using BLOSUM62-based TCRdist between CDR3 peptides within each V-J. Welch's t-statistics and random forest reduced 500 to 550 V-J features to fewer than 15, which were used in a naive Bayes classifier (R e1071). No statistical method was used to fix the sample size in advance, and group allocation was not hidden from the investigators. The paper describes TCR Vbeta CDR3 sequencing of about 140 peripheral blood samples, made up of approximately 40 ophthalmopathy patients, 70 to 80 hyperthyroidism patients and roughly 17 progressor patients.

The TCR sequence derives from a woman aged 40-60 years with Graves disease. Donor details come from another sample of the same person, matched by shared clones. Recombination connected TRBV19 to TRBJ1-1, and TRBD1 matches 8 of the central bases. The input for sequencing was peripheral blood mononuclear cells (PBMCs), taken at new diagnosis, from a patient treated with antithyroid drugs. The CDR3 region has the sequence CASMRQGKDTEAFF. The nucleotide sequence is given as TGTGCCAGTATGCGACAGGGGAAGGACACTGAAGCTTTCTTT.